A single sample is the source of the 19 T cell receptor beta chains below, sequenced in a study of OX40 agonist ivuxolimab in advanced cancers. Method: immunoSEQ multiplex PCR; TCRdb's copy keeps in-frame clones and lacks some. The sample has about 20,000 clones, about 86% seen once. The sample was CD4+ or CD8+ T cells sorted from blood, taken in a trial of the OX40 agonist ivuxolimab. These receptors originate from an adult with an advanced solid tumor such as melanoma, head and neck, liver or kidney cancer.

The chain combines TRBV10-2 with TRBJ1-5; TRBD1 might be the D (5 bases). V was trimmed by 0 bases and J by 2 bases, leaving 11 bases between them. Per the germline V gene, CDR1 is WSHSY and CDR2 is SAAADI. The CDR3 consists of 16 residues. DNA of the CDR3: TGCGCCAGCAGTGAGTCGAGGCAGGGAGGCAATCAGCCCCAGCATTTT. It is translated as CASSESRQGGNQPQHF.

The J gene is TRBJ2-7, the V gene TRBV19; 12 nucleotides align to TRBD1. This CDR3 spans 14 amino acids. V shed 3 bases and J 6 bases; nucleotides not matched to a gene: 3. CDR1 LNHDA and CDR2 SQIVND come from the germline V gene (reference sequence). CDR3 DNA sequence: TGTGCCAGTAGTATCGGGACAGGGGGCGGCGAGCAGTACTTC. Translation: CASSIGTGGGEQYF.

The rearrangement joins TRBV19 to TRBJ1-5; D is possibly TRBD1 (5 bases). Germline values: CDR1 LNHDA, CDR2 SQIVND (reference sequence). Trimming removed 3 bases from V and 2 bases from J, with 14 bases in between. The CDR3 length is 16 residues. The CDR3 loop is CASSIGGYQGNQPQHF. The CDR3 DNA is TGTGCCAGTAGTATTGGGGGGTATCAAGGCAATCAGCCCCAGCATTTT.

The rearrangement joins TRBV28 to TRBJ2-5; 9 bases map to TRBD2. The V segment lost 2 bases and the J segment 5 bases; nucleotides outside the gene matches: 3. Germline CDR1 MDHEN, CDR2 SYDVKM. CDR3 size: 14 residues. The CDR3 protein is CASSLAGGPETQYF. The CDR3 nucleotides read TGTGCCAGCAGTTTAGCGGGGGGGCCTGAGACCCAGTACTTC. Drawing the rest from reference TRBV28 and TRBJ2-5, the complete variable domain is DVKVTQSSRYLVKRTGEKVFLECVQDMDHENMFWYRQDPGLGLRLIYFSYDVKMKEKGDIPEGYSVSREKKERFSLILESASTNQTSMYLCASSLAGGPETQYFGPGTRLLVL.

This rearrangement joins TRBV11-2 to TRBJ1-2, with 8 nucleotides matching TRBD1. The junction had 8 bases not matched to a gene; V was cut back by 3 bases and J by 5 bases. CDR3 length: 15 amino acids. Germline loops: CDR1 SGHAT, CDR2 FQNNGV. CDR3 sequence: CASSLTGDSVYGYTF. CDR3 sequence (DNA): TGTGCCAGCAGCTTGACAGGGGACTCCGTTTATGGCTACACCTTC.

This clone was seen a handful of times. This sequence joins TRBV6-4 and TRBJ1-2, with unresolved D. Germline-derived CDR1 and CDR2 are MRHNA and SNTAGT. The CDR3 sequence is 15 residues long. V lost 7 bases, J lost 4 bases, and 19 bases lay in between. CDR3 coding DNA: TGTGCCAGCACCTTGCGGGCAGAGCTCTTCTATGGCTACACCTTC. Residues: CASTLRAELFYGYTF.

A few counts support this clone. The rearrangement uses TRBV4-1 and TRBJ2-5; 7 nucleotides match TRBD2. CDR3 length: 16 amino acids. CDR1 is MGHRA and CDR2 is YSYEKL in the germline V gene. Trimming removed 0 bases from V and 5 bases from J; junction bases left unmatched: 9. The CDR3 DNA reads TGCGCCAGCAGCCAAGAAGAGTTCGGGCGGGGGGAGACCCAGTACTTC. It is translated as CASSQEEFGRGETQYF.

The chain carries TRBV7-6 and TRBJ2-3; no firm D call. Deletions cut 1 base from V and 5 bases from J, with 19 bases between. CDR1 and CDR2 from the germline V gene are SGHVS and FNYEAQ. This CDR3 spans 17 amino acids. CDR3 region: CASSLGPWLGTLDTQYF. The CDR3 DNA follows: TGTGCCAGCAGCTTAGGTCCCTGGTTGGGCACTTTAGATACGCAGTATTTT.

V and J are TRBV19 and TRBJ1-6, with D perhaps matching TRBD1 (5 bases). This CDR3 spans 14 amino acids. Per germline, CDR1 LNHDA and CDR2 SQIVND (reference sequence). Trimming left V 5 bases short and J 7 bases short, with 12 bases between. CDR3 sequence reads: CASSFRGRNSPLHF. CDR3 DNA: TGTGCCAGTAGTTTCCGGGGACGAAATTCACCCCTCCACTTT. The whole variable domain, filled in from reference TRBV19 and TRBJ1-6, reads DGGITQSPKYLFRKEGQNVTLSCEQNLNHDAMYWYRQDPGQGLRLIYYSQIVNDFQKGDIAEGYSVSREKKESFPLTVTSAQKNPTAFYLCASSFRGRNSPLHFGNGTRLTVT.

This chain connects TRBV28 to TRBJ1-5; 7 positions agree with TRBD1. CDR3 size: 17 residues. The junction had 13 bases not matched to a gene; V was cut back by 5 bases and J by 3 bases. Germline V gene sequence: CDR1 MDHEN, CDR2 SYDVKM. The CDR3 protein is CASSPSFGQVVNQPQHF. CDR3 DNA sequence: TGTGCCAGCAGTCCTAGTTTTGGACAGGTCGTCAATCAGCCCCAGCATTTT.

The V and J genes are TRBV7-2 and TRBJ2-7; a possible D gene is TRBD1 (7 bases). CDR1 is SGHTA and CDR2 is FQGNSA in the germline V gene. V was clipped by 3 bases and J by 3 bases, with 15 bases between them. The CDR3 sequence is 15 residues long. The CDR3 region has the DNA TGTGCCAGCAGCTTGTCAGGGGGGACCCGCTACGAGCAGTACTTC. Its protein is CASSLSGGTRYEQYF.

The chain has TRBV19 and TRBJ2-6; TRBD1 matches at 9 bases. Germline assignment: CDR1 LNHDA and CDR2 SQIVND (reference sequence). V gave up 5 bases and J gave up 0 bases; unmatched junction bases: 5. The CDR3 is made up of 17 amino acids. CDR3: CASSPGQGNSGANVLTF. The CDR3 region has the DNA TGTGCCAGTAGTCCGGGACAGGGAAACTCTGGGGCCAACGTCCTGACTTTC.

The rearrangement joins TRBV7-3 to TRBJ2-5; 7 positions match TRBD2. J was trimmed by 5 bases and V by 2 bases; bases with no gene match: 8. Germline V gives CDR1 SGHTA, CDR2 FQGTGA. CDR3 length: 15 amino acids. The CDR3 DNA follows: TGTGCCAGCAGCTTACAGTGGGGAGGGAGGGAGACCCAGTACTTC. This gives the protein CASSLQWGGRETQYF.

This sequence joins TRBV7-9 and TRBJ1-4; 7 bases map to TRBD1. This CDR3 region has 15 residues. V gave up 4 bases and J gave up 2 bases; unmatched junction bases: 4. The V gene's germline CDR1 is SEHNR and CDR2 FQNEAQ (reference sequence). For the CDR3, the DNA is TGTGCCAGCAGCTCGGAGGGGGCGACTAATGAAAAACTGTTTTTT. Amino acids: CASSSEGATNEKLFF. The complete variable domain, with remaining parts taken from reference TRBV7-9 and TRBJ1-4, reads DTGVSQNPRHKITKRGQNVTFRCDPISEHNRLYWYRQTLGQGPEFLTYFQNEAQLEKSRLLSDRFSAERPKGSFSTLEIQRTEQGDSAMYLCASSSEGATNEKLFFGSGTQLSVL.

The chain uses TRBV4-1 and TRBJ1-2; TRBD1 aligns across 7 bases. Germline V lookup: CDR1 MGHRA, CDR2 YSYEKL. After removal of 6 bases from V and 0 bases from J, the junction contained 7 bases not matched to a gene. The CDR3 loop spans 15 amino acids. The CDR3 DNA reads TGCGCCAGCAGTCCTACAGGGGATCCTAACTATGGCTACACCTTC. This sequence encodes CASSPTGDPNYGYTF.

This clone is medium-sized (0.01 to 0.1%) within its sample. The chain uses TRBV4-1 and TRBJ1-6, with a tentative D call TRBD1 (5 bases). This CDR3 is 14 amino acids long. The germline V gene encodes CDR1 MGHRA and CDR2 YSYEKL. V dropped 1 base and J dropped 7 bases, with 8 bases sitting between them. CDR3 nucleotides: TGCGCCAGCAGCCAAGCCCAGGGCAATTCACCCCTCCACTTT. Protein product: CASSQAQGNSPLHF.

The chain has TRBV28 and TRBJ1-5; D is undetermined. CDR1 MDHEN and CDR2 SYDVKM come from the germline V gene. The V gene lost 2 bases and the J gene lost 2 bases, with 16 bases spanning the gap. This CDR3 region has 17 residues. This CDR3 reads CASSLRFVWQRNQPQHF. DNA for the CDR3: TGTGCCAGCAGTTTAAGATTTGTCTGGCAGCGCAATCAGCCCCAGCATTTT.

The chain combines TRBV18 with TRBJ2-5, with D unclear. CDR1 and CDR2 (germline): KGHSH, LQKENI. The CDR3 is 13 residues long. V lost 3 bases and J 2 bases, leaving 7 bases between the germline ends. CDR3 in DNA: TGTGCCAGCTCACCGATTAAACAAGAGACCCAGTACTTC. Amino acids: CASSPIKQETQYF.

The sample holds one count of this clone. The V call is TRBV6-1, the J call TRBJ2-3; D gene ambiguous. The CDR3 is 15 amino acids. Trimming removed 4 bases from V and 0 bases from J, with 11 bases in between. From germline, CDR1 is MNHNS and CDR2 SASEGT. The CDR3 loop is CASSAYYDSTDTQYF. Written as DNA, the CDR3 is TGTGCCAGCAGTGCTTACTACGACAGCACAGATACGCAGTATTTT.